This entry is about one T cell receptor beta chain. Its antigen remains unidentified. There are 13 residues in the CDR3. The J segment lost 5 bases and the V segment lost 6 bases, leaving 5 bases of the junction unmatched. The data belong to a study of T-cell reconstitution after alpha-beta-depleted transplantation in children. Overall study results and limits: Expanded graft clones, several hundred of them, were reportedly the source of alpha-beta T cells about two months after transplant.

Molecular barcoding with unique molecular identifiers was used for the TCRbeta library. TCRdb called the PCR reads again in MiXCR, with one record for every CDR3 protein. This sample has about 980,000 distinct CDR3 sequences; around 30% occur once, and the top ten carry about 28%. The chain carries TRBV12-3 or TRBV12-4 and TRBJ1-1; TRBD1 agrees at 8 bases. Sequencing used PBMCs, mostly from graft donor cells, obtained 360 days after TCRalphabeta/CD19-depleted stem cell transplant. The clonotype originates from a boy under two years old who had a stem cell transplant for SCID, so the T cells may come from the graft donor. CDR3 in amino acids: CASSLDRETEAFF. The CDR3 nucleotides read TGTGCCAGCAGCCTGGACAGGGAGACTGAAGCTTTCTTT.